This note documents a single T cell receptor beta chain sequence. What it binds is unknown. The record originates from a study of blood T cells in healthy people across ages. Regarding the study as a whole: Older age coincided with a roughly linear decline in TCR beta diversity per million T cells. Observed TCR beta diversity showed a strong correlation with the percentage of naive T cells as measured by flow cytometry. Fewer expanded clones and more diversity marked long-lived versus aged donors.

It was with a sample-barcoded 5' primer and a J-beta primer mix that a second PCR of roughly 6 to 12 cycles was run. TCRdb redid the calling of the 5' RACE reads with MiXCR, one entry per CDR3 protein. The sample consists of just under 550,000 distinct CDR3 sequences, around 24% of them appearing once. This sample was shared with a second study, whose subject was T cells of mothers and their children.

This sequence originates from a boy under 18 in good health. Sequencing used blood.

The DNA of the CDR3 is TGCGCCAGCAGCTTGTACCCCGGACAGGGGGGGACTGAAGCTTTCTTT. Residues: CASSLYPGQGGTEAFF. This chain joins TRBV5-1 and TRBJ1-1, with TRBD1 matching 10 bases. This CDR3 spans 16 amino acids. Germline values: CDR1 SGHRS, CDR2 YFSETQ. The trim removed 1 base at V and 5 bases at J, leaving 8 bases unmatched.